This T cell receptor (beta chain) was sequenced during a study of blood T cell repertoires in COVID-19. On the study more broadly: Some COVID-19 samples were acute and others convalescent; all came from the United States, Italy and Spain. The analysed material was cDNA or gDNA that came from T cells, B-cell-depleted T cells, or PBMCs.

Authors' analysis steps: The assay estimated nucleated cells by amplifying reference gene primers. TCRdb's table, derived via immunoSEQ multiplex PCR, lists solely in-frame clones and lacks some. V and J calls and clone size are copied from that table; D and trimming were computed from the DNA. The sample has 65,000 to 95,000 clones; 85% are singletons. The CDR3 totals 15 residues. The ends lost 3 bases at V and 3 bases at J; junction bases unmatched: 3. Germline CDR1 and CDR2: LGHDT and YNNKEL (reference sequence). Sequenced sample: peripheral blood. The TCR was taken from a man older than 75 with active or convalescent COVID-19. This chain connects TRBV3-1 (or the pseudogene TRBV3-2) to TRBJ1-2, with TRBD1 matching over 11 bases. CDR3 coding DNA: TGTGCCAGCAGCCAGGGGACAGGGGGGCACTATGGCTACACCTTC. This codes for CASSQGTGGHYGYTF.